The 7 T cell receptor beta chains below were found in one sample sequenced in a study of T cell repertoires in cytomegalovirus infection. TCRdb fed the reads into MiXCR, producing one record per CDR3 protein. In the table there are around 900,000 distinct CDR3 sequences, around 32% of which are singletons. Their antigens remain unidentified. Sample: cultured CD8+ T cells from PBMCs, taken from culture after CMV antigen stimulation. These receptors were obtained from a human donor in good health (CMV status not recorded). Some clones in this sample may be carry-over from other donors' samples.

This chain uses TRBV6-6 with TRBJ2-7; maybe TRBD1 (5 bases). The germline V gene has CDR1 MNHNY and CDR2 SVGAGI (reference sequence). V was pared by 0 bases and J by 6 bases, with 9 bases between. This CDR3 region has 13 residues. CDR3 region: CASSYSQGGEQYF. CDR3 nucleotide sequence: TGTGCCAGCAGTTACTCGCAGGGTGGCGAGCAGTACTTC.

Remarks on this clonotype: This may be a read error: a much more frequent sequence differs by one nucleotide. The gene calls are TRBV7-2 and TRBJ1-4; perhaps TRBD1 as D (6 bases). Germline values: CDR1 SGHTA, CDR2 FQGNSA. The CDR3 extends over 16 amino acids. CDR3 in amino acids: CAISRRQAATNEKLFF. The CDR3 DNA sequence: TGTGCCATCAGCCGCAGACAGGCCGCAACTAATGAAAAACTGTTTTTT.

A note on this clonotype: A read error may explain this, as a much larger clone is one base away. V usage is TRBV7-4 and J usage is TRBJ1-4, with D possibly TRBD1 on 5 matching bases. Trimming took 1 base from V and 8 from J, leaving 11 bases between them. The CDR3 loop spans 14 amino acids. CDR1 and CDR2 (germline): SGHVT, SQSDAQ. DNA of the CDR3: TGTGCCAGCAGCTTAGTCAGGGAAGAGGAAAAACTGTTTTTT. Amino acids: CASSLVREEEKLFF.

The chain employs TRBV7-8 and TRBJ1-6, with a tentative D call TRBD1 (5 bases). The germline CDR1 and CDR2 sequences are SGHVS and FQNEAQ. There are 17 residues in the CDR3. Between the trimmed V and J ends, which lost 5 bases and 4 bases, there was a span of 18 bases. The CDR3 is CASSNPETVGYNSPLHF. DNA of the CDR3: TGTGCCAGCAGCAATCCCGAGACAGTCGGTTATAATTCACCCCTCCACTTT.

This clonotype was found many times. The gene calls are TRBV6-1 and TRBJ2-3; 11 nucleotides line up with TRBD2. Germline CDR1 MNHNS, CDR2 SASEGT. J lost 0 bases, V lost 1 base, and 12 bases had no gene match. This CDR3 contains 20 residues. This chain's CDR3 is CASSEGSRLAGSASTDTQYF. The CDR3 nucleotides are TGTGCCAGCAGTGAAGGATCGCGACTAGCGGGGAGTGCTAGCACAGATACGCAGTATTTT.

This clonotype was counted once. The V and J genes are TRBV5-6 and TRBJ1-1; 9 positions match TRBD1. The germline V gene has CDR1 SGHDT and CDR2 YYEEEE. The CDR3 covers 15 residues. The V and J ends lost 3 bases and 7 bases, in that order; junction bases with no gene match: 10. The CDR3 is CASSSPGQGFGEAFF. The CDR3 bases are TGTGCCAGCAGCTCCCCGGGACAGGGCTTCGGTGAAGCTTTCTTT.

This clonotype was observed at least ten times. The chain combines TRBV7-2 with TRBJ1-1, with 7 bases matching TRBD1. Germline values: CDR1 SGHTA, CDR2 FQGNSA. This CDR3 spans 16 amino acids. V trimming: 5 bases; J trimming: 0 bases; junction bases outside the gene matches: 9. The DNA of the CDR3 is TGTGCCAGCAGCCCCCGCCCTGACAGGGTGAACACTGAAGCTTTCTTT. Translation: CASSPRPDRVNTEAFF.